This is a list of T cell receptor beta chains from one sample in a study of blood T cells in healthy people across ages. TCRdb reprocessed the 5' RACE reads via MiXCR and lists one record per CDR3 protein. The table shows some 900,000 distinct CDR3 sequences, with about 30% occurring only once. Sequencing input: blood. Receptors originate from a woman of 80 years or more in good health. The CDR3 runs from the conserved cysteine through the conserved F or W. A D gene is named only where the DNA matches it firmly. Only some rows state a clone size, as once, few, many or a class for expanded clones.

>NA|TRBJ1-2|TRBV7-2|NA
TGTGCCAGCAGCTTAGCAGGGACACCCTGGGATGGCTACACCTTC
CASSLAGTPWDGYTF
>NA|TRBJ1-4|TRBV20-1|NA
TGCAGTGCTAGAGAAATAGGAGGCGAAAAACTGTTTTTT
CSAREIGGEKLFF
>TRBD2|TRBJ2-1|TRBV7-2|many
TGTGCCAGCAGCTTATCGGCTAGCGGGGGTAATGAGCAGTTCTTC
CASSLSASGGNEQFF
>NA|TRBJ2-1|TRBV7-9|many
TGTGCCAGCAGCTTTGGGCAGGCGGGATACAATGAGCAGTTCTTC
CASSFGQAGYNEQFF
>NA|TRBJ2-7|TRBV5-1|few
TGCGCCAGCAGCTTGGTCACAGGCAGCTCCTACGAGCAGTACTTC
CASSLVTGSSYEQYF
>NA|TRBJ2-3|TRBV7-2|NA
TGTGCCAGCAGCTCAAGCGGTCCCCGAGATACGCAGTATTTT
CASSSSGPRDTQYF
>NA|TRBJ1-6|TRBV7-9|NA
TGTGCCAGCAGCTTAGCGGGGGATTCTTCACCCCTCCACTTT
CASSLAGDSSPLHF
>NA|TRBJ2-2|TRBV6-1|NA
TGTGCCAGCAGTTGGAGGAGGGGGCAGCTGTTTTTT
CASSWRRGQLFF
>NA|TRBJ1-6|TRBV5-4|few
TGTGCCAGCAGCTTGGGACACAATGGGAATTCACCCCTCCACTTT
CASSLGHNGNSPLHF
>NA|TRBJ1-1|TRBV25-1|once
TGTGCCAGCAGTGAGACAGGTGTGATGAACACTGAAGCTTTCTTT
CASSETGVMNTEAFF
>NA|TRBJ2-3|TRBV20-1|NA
TGCAGTGCTAACCAAATAAGCACAGATACGCAGTATTTT
CSANQISTDTQYF
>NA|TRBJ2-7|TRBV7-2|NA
TGTGCCAGCAGCTTGACCGAATACGAGCAGTACTTC
CASSLTEYEQYF
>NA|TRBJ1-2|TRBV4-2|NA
TGTGCCAGCAGCCAGTGGGCGTCTAACTATGGCTACACCTTC
CASSQWASNYGYTF
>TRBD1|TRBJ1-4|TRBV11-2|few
TGTGCCAGCAGCTTCAAGGCCGACAGGGTTAATGAAAAACTGTTTTTT
CASSFKADRVNEKLFF
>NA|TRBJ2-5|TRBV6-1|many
TGTGCCACCGGGGGTCCCGAGACCCAGTACTTC
CATGGPETQYF
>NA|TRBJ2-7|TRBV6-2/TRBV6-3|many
TGTGCCAGCAGTTACGGGGGGCTCCCCGTCTACGAGCAGTACTTC
CASSYGGLPVYEQYF
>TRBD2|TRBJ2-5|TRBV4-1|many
TGCGCCAGCAGCCAAGATTTTCTAGCGGGGGGCTATCAAGAGACCCAGTACTTC
CASSQDFLAGGYQETQYF
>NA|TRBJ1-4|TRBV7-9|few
TGTGCCAGCAGCCCCGGGACGACTTCTAATGAAAAACTGTTTTTT
CASSPGTTSNEKLFF
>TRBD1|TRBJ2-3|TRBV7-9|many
TGTGCCAGCAGCTTTAAACGACAGGGGCTGGGCGATACGCAGTATTTT
CASSFKRQGLGDTQYF
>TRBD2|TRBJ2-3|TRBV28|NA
TGTGCCAGCAGTTTAAAAAGAGCTAGGCGGAGCGGGGGGGCCACCGATACGCAGTATTTT
CASSLKRARRSGGATDTQYF
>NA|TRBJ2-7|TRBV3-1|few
TGTGCCAGCAGCCAAGATGCAGGGTTGTACGAGCAGTACTTC
CASSQDAGLYEQYF
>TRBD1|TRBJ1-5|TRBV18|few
TGTGCCAGCCATGACAGGGATAGCAATCAGCCCCAGCATTTT
CASHDRDSNQPQHF
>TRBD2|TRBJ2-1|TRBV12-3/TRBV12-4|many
TGTGCCAGCAGTCGACTAGCGGGGGAAAATGAGCAGTTCTTC
CASSRLAGENEQFF
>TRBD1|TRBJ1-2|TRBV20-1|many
TGCAGTGCTAGAGATGGAGGACAGGGAAACTATGGCTACACCTTC
CSARDGGQGNYGYTF
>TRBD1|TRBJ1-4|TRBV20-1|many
TGCAGTGCTAGGGGGACAGGCGCTGAAAAACTGTTTTTT
CSARGTGAEKLFF
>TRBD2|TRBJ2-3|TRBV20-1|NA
TGCAGTGCTAGAGGAGCAAGCGGGGGGAGTGGCGCAGATACGCAGTATTTT
CSARGASGGSGADTQYF
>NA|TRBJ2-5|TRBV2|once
TGTGCCAGCAGTGAATTTCCGGGATCAGAGACCCAGTACTTC
CASSEFPGSETQYF
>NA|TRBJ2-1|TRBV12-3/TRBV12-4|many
TGTGCCAGCAGTGTTCAGGGCGCTCCTGAGCAGTTCTTC
CASSVQGAPEQFF
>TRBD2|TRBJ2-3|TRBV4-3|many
TGCGCCAGCAGCCGCGGGGGGCGTGAAGATACGCAGTATTTT
CASSRGGREDTQYF
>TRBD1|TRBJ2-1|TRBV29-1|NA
TGCAGCGTTCGGGACAGGGTAAATGAGCAGTTCTTC
CSVRDRVNEQFF
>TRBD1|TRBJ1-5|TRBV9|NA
TGTGCCAGCAGCAGAGGACAGGGGGTGGCTCAGCCCCAGCATTTT
CASSRGQGVAQPQHF
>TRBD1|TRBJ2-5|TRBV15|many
TGTGCCACCAGCAGAGATCAGTTGACAGGGTCGGAGACCCAGTACTTC
CATSRDQLTGSETQYF
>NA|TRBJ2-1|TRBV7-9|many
TGTGCCAGCAGCCTACCCATACAGATTGTCGACAATGAGCAGTTCTTC
CASSLPIQIVDNEQFF
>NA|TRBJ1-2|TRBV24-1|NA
TGTGCCACCAGTGATTCCCTTGACCCAAGCGCTAACTATGGCTACACCTTC
CATSDSLDPSANYGYTF
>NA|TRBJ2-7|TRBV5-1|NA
TGCGCCAGCTCCCGCAGGGACTCCTACGGGCAGTACTTC
CASSRRDSYGQYF
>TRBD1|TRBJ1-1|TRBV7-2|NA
TGTGCCAGCAGCTTCTTACAGGGGTCGGGCACTGAAGCTTTCTTT
CASSFLQGSGTEAFF
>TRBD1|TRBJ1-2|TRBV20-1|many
TGCAGTGCTAGAGCGGCATCAGAATGGGGACAGCTCTCTTGGGGCTACACCTTC
CSARAASEWGQLSWGYTF
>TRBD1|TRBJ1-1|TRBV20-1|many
TGCAGTGCTAGAGAGGGACAGAAAAACACTGAAGCTTTCTTT
CSAREGQKNTEAFF
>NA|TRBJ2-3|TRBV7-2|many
TGTGCCAGCAGCTTAGACGGAGATACGCAGTATTTT
CASSLDGDTQYF
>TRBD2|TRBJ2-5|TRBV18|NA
TGTGCCAGCTCCCCGCGGACTAGCGGGGGCCCCCTGATTGAGCAGTACTTC
CASSPRTSGGPLIEQYF
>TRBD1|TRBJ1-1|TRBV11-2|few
TGTGCCAGCAGCCTGCCGGGACAGATGAACACTGAAGCTTTCTTT
CASSLPGQMNTEAFF
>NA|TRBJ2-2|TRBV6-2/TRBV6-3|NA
TGTGCCAGCAAATATGACGGAGTACCGGGGGAGCTGTTTTTT
CASKYDGVPGELFF
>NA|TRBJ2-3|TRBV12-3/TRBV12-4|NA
TGTGCCAGCAGTTTTACCGGGACCGGCGGCGCAGATGCGCAGTATTTT
CASSFTGTGGADAQYF
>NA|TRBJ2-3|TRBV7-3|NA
TGTGCCAGCAGCCCCTCGGCGGGTGAGAGGGATACGCAGTATTTT
CASSPSAGERDTQYF
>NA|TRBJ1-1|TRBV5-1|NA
TGCGCCAGCAGCTTGGGTCCAAGTGGGACTGAAGCTTTCTTT
CASSLGPSGTEAFF
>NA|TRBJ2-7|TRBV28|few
TGTGCCAGCAGTACAAGCGCGTTTTCCTACGAGCAGTACTTC
CASSTSAFSYEQYF
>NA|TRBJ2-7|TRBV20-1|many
TGCAGTGCAGAGCATACAGCAGTAGGCGAGCAGTACTTC
CSAEHTAVGEQYF